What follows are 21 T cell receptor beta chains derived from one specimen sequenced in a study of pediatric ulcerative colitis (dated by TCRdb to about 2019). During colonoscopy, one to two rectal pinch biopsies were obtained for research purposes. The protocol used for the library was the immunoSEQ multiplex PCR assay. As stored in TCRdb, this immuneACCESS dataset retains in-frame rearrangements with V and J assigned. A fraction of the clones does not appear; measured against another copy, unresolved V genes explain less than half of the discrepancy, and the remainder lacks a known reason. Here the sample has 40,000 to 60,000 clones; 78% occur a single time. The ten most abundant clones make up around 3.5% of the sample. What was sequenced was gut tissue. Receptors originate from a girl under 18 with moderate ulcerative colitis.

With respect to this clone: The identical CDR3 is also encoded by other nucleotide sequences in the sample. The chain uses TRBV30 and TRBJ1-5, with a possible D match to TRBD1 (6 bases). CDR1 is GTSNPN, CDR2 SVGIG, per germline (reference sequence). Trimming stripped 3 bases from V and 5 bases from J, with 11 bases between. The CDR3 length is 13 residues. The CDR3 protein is CAWRAGADQPQHF. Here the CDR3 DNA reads TGTGCCTGGAGGGCAGGGGCTGATCAGCCCCAGCATTTT.

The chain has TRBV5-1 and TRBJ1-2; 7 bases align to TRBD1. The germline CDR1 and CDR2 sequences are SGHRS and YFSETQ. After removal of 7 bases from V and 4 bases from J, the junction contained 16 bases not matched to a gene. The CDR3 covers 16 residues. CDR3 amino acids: CASSVGHGTVLYGYTF. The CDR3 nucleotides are TGCGCCAGCTCAGTTGGTCACGGGACAGTCCTCTATGGCTACACCTTC.

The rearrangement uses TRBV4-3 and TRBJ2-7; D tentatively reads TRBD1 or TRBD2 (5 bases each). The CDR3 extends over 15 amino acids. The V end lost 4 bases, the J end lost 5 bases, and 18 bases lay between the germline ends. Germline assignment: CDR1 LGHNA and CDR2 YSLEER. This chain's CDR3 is CASSLGDRTADEQYF. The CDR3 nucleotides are TGCGCCAGCAGCCTGGGGGACCGGACCGCCGACGAGCAGTACTTC.

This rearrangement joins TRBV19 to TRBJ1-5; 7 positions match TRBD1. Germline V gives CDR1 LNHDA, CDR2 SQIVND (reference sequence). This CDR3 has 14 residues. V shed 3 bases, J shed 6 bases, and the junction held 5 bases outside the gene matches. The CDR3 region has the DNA TGTGCCAGTAGTATTCAGGGGGACCGTCAGCCCCAGCATTTT. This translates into CASSIQGDRQPQHF.

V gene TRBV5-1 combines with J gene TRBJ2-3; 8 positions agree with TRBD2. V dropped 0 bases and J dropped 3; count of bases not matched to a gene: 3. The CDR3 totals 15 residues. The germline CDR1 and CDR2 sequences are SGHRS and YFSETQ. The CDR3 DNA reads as TGCGCCAGCAGCTTGGAGCAGCGGGGGACAGATACGCAGTATTTT. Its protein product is CASSLEQRGTDTQYF.

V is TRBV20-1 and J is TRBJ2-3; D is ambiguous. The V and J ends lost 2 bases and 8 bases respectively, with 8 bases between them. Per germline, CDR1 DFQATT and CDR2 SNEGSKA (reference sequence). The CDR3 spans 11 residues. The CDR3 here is CSARTSRTQYF. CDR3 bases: TGCAGTGCTAGAACCTCGCGTACGCAGTATTTT.

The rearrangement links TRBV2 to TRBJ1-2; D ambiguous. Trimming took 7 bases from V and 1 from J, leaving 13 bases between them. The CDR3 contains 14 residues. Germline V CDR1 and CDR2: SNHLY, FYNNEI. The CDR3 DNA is TGTGCCAGCATGGGCGGGGATCGTAACTATGGCTACACCTTC. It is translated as CASMGGDRNYGYTF.

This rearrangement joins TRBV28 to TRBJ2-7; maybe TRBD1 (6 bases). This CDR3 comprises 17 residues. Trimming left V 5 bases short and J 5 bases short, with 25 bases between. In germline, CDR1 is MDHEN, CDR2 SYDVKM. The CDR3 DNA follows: TGTGCCAGCAGTCCGCCACCCCTTCAGGGGTCAGGCGACGAGCAGTACTTC. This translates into CASSPPPLQGSGDEQYF.

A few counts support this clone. CDR3 loop: CASSGQASNQPQHF. In DNA, the CDR3 is TGTGCCAGCTCGGGACAGGCAAGCAATCAGCCCCAGCATTTT. This chain joins TRBV6-5 and TRBJ1-5, with 8 nucleotides matching TRBD1. J was trimmed by 1 base and V by 8 bases; bases with no gene match: 4. There are 14 residues in the CDR3. CDR1 and CDR2 from the germline V gene are MNHEY and SVGAGI.

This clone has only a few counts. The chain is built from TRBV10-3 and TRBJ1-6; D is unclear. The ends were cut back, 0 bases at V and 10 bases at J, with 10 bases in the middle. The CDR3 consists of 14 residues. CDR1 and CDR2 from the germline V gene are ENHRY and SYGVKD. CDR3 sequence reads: CAISESAGISPLHF. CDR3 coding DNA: TGTGCCATCAGTGAGTCGGCAGGTATCTCACCCCTCCACTTT.

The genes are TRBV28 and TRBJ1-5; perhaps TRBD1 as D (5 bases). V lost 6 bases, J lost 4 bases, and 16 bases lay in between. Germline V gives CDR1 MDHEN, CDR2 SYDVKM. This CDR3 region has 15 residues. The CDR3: CASRPGPGPNQPQHF. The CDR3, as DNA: TGTGCCAGCAGACCGGGACCGGGACCAAATCAGCCCCAGCATTTT.

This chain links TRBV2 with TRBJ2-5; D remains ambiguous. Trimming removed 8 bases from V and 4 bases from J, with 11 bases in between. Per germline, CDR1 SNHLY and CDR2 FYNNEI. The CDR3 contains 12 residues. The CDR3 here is CASCLVRETQYF. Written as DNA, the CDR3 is TGTGCCAGCTGCCTAGTGAGAGAGACCCAGTACTTC.

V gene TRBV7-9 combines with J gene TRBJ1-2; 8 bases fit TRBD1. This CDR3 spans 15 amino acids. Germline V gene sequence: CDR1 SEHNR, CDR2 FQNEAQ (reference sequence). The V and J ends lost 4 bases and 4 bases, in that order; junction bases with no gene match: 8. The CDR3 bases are TGTGCCAGCAGCTACGGACAGGGAGGAGGCTATGGCTACACCTTC. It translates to CASSYGQGGGYGYTF.

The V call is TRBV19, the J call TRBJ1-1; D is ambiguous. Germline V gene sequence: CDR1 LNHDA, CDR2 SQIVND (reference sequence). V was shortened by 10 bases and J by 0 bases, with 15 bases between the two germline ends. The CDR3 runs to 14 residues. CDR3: CATEASHMNTEAFF. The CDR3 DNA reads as TGTGCCACCGAGGCTTCGCACATGAACACTGAAGCTTTCTTT.

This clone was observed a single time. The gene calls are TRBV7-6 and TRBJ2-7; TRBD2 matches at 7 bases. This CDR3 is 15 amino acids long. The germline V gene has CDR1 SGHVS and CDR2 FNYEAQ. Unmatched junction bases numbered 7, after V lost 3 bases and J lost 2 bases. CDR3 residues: CASSLGPSGPYEQYF. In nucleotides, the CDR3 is TGTGCCAGCAGCTTGGGGCCTAGCGGACCCTACGAGCAGTACTTC.

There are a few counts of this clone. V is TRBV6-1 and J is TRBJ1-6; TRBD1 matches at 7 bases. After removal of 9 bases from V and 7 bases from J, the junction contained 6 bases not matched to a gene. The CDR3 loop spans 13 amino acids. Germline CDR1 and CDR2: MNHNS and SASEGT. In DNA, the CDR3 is TGTGCCAGTAGGACAGGAGGGAATTCACCCCTCCACTTT. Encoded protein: CASRTGGNSPLHF.

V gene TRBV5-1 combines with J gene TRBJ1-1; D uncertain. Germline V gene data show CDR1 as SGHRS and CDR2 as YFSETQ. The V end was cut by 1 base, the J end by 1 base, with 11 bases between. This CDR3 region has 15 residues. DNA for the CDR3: TGCGCCAGCAGCTTGAATCTTGGCGGGAACACTGAAGCTTTCTTT. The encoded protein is CASSLNLGGNTEAFF.

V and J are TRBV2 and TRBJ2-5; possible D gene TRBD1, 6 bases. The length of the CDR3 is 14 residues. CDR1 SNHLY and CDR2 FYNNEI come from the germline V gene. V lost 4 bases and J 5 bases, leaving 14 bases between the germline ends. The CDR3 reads CASSVQGIVETQYF. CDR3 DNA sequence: TGTGCCAGCAGTGTGCAGGGGATAGTGGAGACCCAGTACTTC.

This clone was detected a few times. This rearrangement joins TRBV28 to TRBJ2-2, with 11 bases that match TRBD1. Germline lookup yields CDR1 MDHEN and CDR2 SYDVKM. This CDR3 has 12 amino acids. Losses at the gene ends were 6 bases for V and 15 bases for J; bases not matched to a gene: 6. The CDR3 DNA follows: TGTGCCAGCAGGGTGGGACAGGGGGTGATGTTTTTT. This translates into CASRVGQGVMFF.

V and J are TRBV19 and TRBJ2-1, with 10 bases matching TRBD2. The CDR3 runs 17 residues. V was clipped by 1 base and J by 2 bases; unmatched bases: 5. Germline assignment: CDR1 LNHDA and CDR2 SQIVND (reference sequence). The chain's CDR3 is CASSIGISGGPYNEQFF. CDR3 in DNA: TGTGCCAGTAGTATAGGGATTAGCGGGGGGCCCTACAATGAGCAGTTCTTC. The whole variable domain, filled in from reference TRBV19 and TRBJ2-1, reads DGGITQSPKYLFRKEGQNVTLSCEQNLNHDAMYWYRQDPGQGLRLIYYSQIVNDFQKGDIAEGYSVSREKKESFPLTVTSAQKNPTAFYLCASSIGISGGPYNEQFFGPGTRLTVL.

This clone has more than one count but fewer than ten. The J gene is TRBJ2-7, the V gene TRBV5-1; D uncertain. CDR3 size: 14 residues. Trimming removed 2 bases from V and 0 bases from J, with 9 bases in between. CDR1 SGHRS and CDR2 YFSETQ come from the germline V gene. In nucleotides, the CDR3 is TGCGCCAGCAGCTTCTGGACCGACTCCTACGAGCAGTACTTC. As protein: CASSFWTDSYEQYF.